The clone carrying this TCR beta chain has ten or more counts. Germline and junction disagree at one end, which may indicate a read error. The sample belongs to a study of early T cells in non-severe SARS-CoV-2 infection. Germline V gene lookup returns CDR1 LGHNA and CDR2 YSLEER. The CDR3 has 15 amino acids. TCRdb independently ran MiXCR on the 5' RACE reads; one entry per CDR3 protein. Of approximately 29,000 distinct CDR3 sequences in the sample, 5.5% to 7.5% were seen once. The rearrangement uses TRBV4-3 and TRBJ1-1; no definite D call. The sequence was collected from an adult who was a healthcare worker with PCR-confirmed SARS-CoV-2 infection or an uninfected control (not recorded which). Specimen: whole blood, collected at baseline. The CDR3, as DNA: TGCGCCAGCAGGCAAGCGGTGGTAATGAACACTGAAGCTTTCTTT. This sequence encodes CASRQAVVMNTEAFF.